This T cell receptor (beta chain) was captured by sequencing in a study of radiotherapy plus CTLA-4 blockade in lung cancer. Study results and caveats: Expansion in blood of tumor-derived TCR clones was seen after radiotherapy plus ipilimumab.

Method: immunoSEQ multiplex PCR; TCRdb's copy keeps in-frame clones and lacks some. The sample contains roughly 120,000 clones, nearly 80% of which appear only once. Comment on this clone: Its antigen is still unknown.

Focal radiation with ipilimumab CTLA-4 blockade was given to patients with chemo-refractory metastatic non-small-cell lung cancer. This clonotype was obtained from a human donor with non-small cell lung cancer who had a partial response to radiotherapy plus ipilimumab. Sequenced here: peripheral blood, sampled from a patient treated with radiotherapy plus ipilimumab.

CDR3 residues: CASSQADRGPLNEKLFF. CDR3 bases: TGCGCCAGCAGCCAAGCCGACAGGGGGCCCTTAAATGAAAAACTGTTTTTT. The rearrangement joins TRBV5-1 to TRBJ1-4; 10 nucleotides agree with TRBD1. The junction had 11 bases not matched to a gene; V was cut back by 4 bases and J by 5 bases. Germline V gene data show CDR1 as SGHRS and CDR2 as YFSETQ. The CDR3 is 17 amino acids.